The present T cell receptor beta chain was sequenced within a study of T cell responses to AZD1222 COVID-19 vaccine. This clone appeared once. The antigen remains unidentified. Libraries were prepared by immunoSEQ multiplex PCR; TCRdb keeps only in-frame clonotypes and omits some of them. The sample has fewer than 200,000 clones; about 92% are singletons. Study results and limitations: Repertoire sampling happened only post peak T cell response.

The CDR3 length is 13 residues. The V gene's germline CDR1 is KGHSH and CDR2 LQKENI. V was pared by 2 bases and J by 0 bases, with 3 bases between. The sequences come from peripheral blood, collected on day 0 of AZD1222 vaccination. The chain is built from TRBV18 and TRBJ2-3; D gene unclear. This clonotype originated in an adult in good health. The CDR3 region has the DNA TGTGCCAGCTCACCAGCGAGCACAGATACGCAGTATTTT. It is translated as CASSPASTDTQYF.